This T cell receptor beta chain was observed in a study of cytomegalovirus exposure and HLA in healthy donors. The PCR had 60 Vbeta and 13 Jbeta primers. TCRdb's table, derived via immunoSEQ multiplex PCR, lists solely in-frame clones and lacks some. The sample table sets out 95,000 to 150,000 clones. This CDR3 has 14 amino acids. Looked up from germline, CDR1 is SGHAT and CDR2 is FQNNGV. Trimming cost V 5 bases and J 6 bases; bases outside gene matches: 2. Study-wide findings and caveats: A link between a missense DCLRE1C variant and TCR beta V- and J-gene trimming emerged from a later analysis. Across all donors, roughly uniform sequencing depth was an assumption of the presence/absence analyses. When analyzed later, the rates of TCR association showed variation by HLA locus, with DRB1 the most and HLA-C the fewest. Indistinguishability led to the exclusion of some V segments, TRBV6-2 and TRBV6-3 included.

Remarks on this clone: What it binds is unknown.

The chain employs TRBV11-2 and TRBJ2-1; 12 bases align to TRBD2. The sample taken for sequencing was PBMCs. This receptor was obtained from a man aged 18 to 30 in good health and CMV-seronegative. The CDR3 sequence: CASSMTSGSNEQFF. CDR3 DNA sequence: TGTGCCAGCAGCATGACTAGCGGGAGCAATGAGCAGTTCTTC.